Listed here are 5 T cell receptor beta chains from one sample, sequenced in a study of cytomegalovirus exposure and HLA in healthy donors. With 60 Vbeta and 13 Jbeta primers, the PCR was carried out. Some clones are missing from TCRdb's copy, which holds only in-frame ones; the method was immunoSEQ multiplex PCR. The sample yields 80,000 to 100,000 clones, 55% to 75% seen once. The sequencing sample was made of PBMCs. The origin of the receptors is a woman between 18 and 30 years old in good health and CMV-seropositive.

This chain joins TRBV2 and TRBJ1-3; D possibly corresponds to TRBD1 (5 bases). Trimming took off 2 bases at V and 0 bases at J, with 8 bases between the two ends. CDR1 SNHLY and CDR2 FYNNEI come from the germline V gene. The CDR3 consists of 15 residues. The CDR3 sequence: CASSEIRASGNTIYF. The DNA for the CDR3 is TGTGCCAGCAGTGAAATCAGGGCCTCTGGAAACACCATATATTTT.

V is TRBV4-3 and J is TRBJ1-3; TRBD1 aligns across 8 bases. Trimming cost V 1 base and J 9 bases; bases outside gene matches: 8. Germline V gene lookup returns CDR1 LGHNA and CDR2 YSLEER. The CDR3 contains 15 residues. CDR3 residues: CASSQGQTGVSTIYF. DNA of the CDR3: TGCGCCAGCAGCCAAGGTCAGACAGGGGTGAGCACCATATATTTT.

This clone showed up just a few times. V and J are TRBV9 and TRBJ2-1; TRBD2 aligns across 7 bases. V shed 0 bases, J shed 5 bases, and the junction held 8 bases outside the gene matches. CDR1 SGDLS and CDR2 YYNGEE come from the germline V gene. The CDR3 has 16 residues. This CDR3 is CASSVDMGTNDNEQFF. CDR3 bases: TGTGCCAGCAGCGTAGACATGGGGACTAACGACAATGAGCAGTTCTTC.

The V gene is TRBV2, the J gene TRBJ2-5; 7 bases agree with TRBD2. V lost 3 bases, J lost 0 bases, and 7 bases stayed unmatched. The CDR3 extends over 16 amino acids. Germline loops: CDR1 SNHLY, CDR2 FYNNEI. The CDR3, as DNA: TGTGCCAGCAGTGACGGGGGGAGGGCGTACCAAGAGACCCAGTACTTC. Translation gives CASSDGGRAYQETQYF.

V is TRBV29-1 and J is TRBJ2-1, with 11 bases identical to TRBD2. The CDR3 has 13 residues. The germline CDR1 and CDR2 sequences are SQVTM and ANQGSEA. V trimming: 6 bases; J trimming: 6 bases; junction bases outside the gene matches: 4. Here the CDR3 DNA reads TGCAGCGTCGTAGCGGGAGGGACCAATGAGCAGTTCTTC. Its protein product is CSVVAGGTNEQFF.